The 16 T cell receptor beta chains below come from one sample, sequenced in a study of PD-1 blockade in classical Hodgkin lymphoma. As to time point: cycle 4 day 1 (C4D1), after 6 weeks of nivolumab. With no exception, relapse followed autologous stem cell transplantation in all patients, and brentuximab vedotin exposure varied. The data were produced by immunoSEQ multiplex PCR, yet TCRdb's version contains in-frame clones alone and is incomplete. The sample holds tens of thousands of clones, around 80% seen once. This specimen consisted of peripheral blood mononuclear cells (PBMCs), obtained before the fourth cycle of nivolumab. These receptors all come from a human donor with classical Hodgkin lymphoma.

The rearrangement links TRBV9 to TRBJ2-1; 7 positions match TRBD2. This CDR3 spans 17 amino acids. Germline trimming cut 0 bases from V and 2 bases from J; bases unmatched to any gene: 8. Germline V CDR1 and CDR2: SGDLS, YYNGEE. The CDR3 protein is CASSVVGRGVPYNEQFF. The CDR3 nucleotides are TGTGCCAGCAGCGTAGTGGGTCGGGGGGTTCCCTACAATGAGCAGTTCTTC.

This sequence joins TRBV6-5 and TRBJ2-7; tentatively, D is TRBD1 (5 bases). Germline CDR1 MNHEY, CDR2 SVGAGI. Trimming took off 2 bases at V and 3 bases at J, with 14 bases between the two ends. This CDR3 spans 15 amino acids. CDR3 loop: CASSYLGQGGYEQYF. The CDR3 DNA reads as TGTGCCAGCAGTTACCTGGGCCAGGGTGGCTACGAGCAGTACTTC.

The genes are TRBV28 and TRBJ1-5, with TRBD1 as a possible D gene (6 bases). Trimming removed 3 bases at V and 5 bases at J, with 11 bases between. This CDR3 is built from 14 residues. The germline gives CDR1 MDHEN, CDR2 SYDVKM. The CDR3 region has the DNA TGTGCCAGCAGTTTCGGACAGCCGTATCAGCCCCAGCATTTT. Protein: CASSFGQPYQPQHF.

The genes are TRBV6-1 and TRBJ1-2; D call uncertain. The CDR3 contains 16 residues. The V gene's germline CDR1 is MNHNS and CDR2 SASEGT. V was trimmed by 0 bases and J by 2 bases, leaving 13 bases between them. CDR3 protein: CASSEARASGNYGYTF. CDR3 nucleotide sequence: TGTGCCAGCAGTGAAGCAAGGGCAAGCGGGAACTATGGCTACACCTTC.

This chain links TRBV4-2 with TRBJ2-3; weak D call: TRBD2 (6 bases). Trimming pared 4 bases from V and 1 base from J, leaving 15 bases between. Germline V gene sequence: CDR1 LGHNA, CDR2 YNFKEQ. The CDR3 extends over 16 amino acids. CDR3 bases: TGTGCCAGCAGCCTTTACCGGGACTCACGCACAGATACGCAGTATTTT. This encodes CASSLYRDSRTDTQYF.

The chain carries TRBV28 and TRBJ1-3; TRBD1 aligns across 7 bases. V shed 6 bases, J shed 7 bases, and the junction held 12 bases outside the gene matches. The CDR3 consists of 15 residues. The germline V gene has CDR1 MDHEN and CDR2 SYDVKM. The chain's CDR3 is CASSTDRILGNTIYF. CDR3 nucleotides: TGTGCCAGCAGCACGGACAGGATCCTCGGGAACACCATATATTTT.

The sample holds a few counts of this clone. This chain links TRBV7-6 with TRBJ1-1; D remains ambiguous. Germline assignment: CDR1 SGHVS and CDR2 FNYEAQ. The CDR3 contains 15 residues. V lost 3 bases and J lost 1, with 12 bases in between. The CDR3 coding sequence is TGTGCCAGCAGCTTTCACGGACTCGAGAACACTGAAGCTTTCTTT. It is translated as CASSFHGLENTEAFF. Together with reference TRBV7-6 and TRBJ1-1, the CDR3 gives the full variable domain: GAGVSQSPRYKVTKRGQDVALRCDPISGHVSLYWYRQALGQGPEFLTYFNYEAQQDKSGLPNDRFSAERPEGSISTLTIQRTEQRDSAMYRCASSFHGLENTEAFFGQGTRLTVV.

The V gene is TRBV20-1, the J gene TRBJ2-7; 9 bases are a match to TRBD1. J lost 3 bases, V lost 6 bases, and 0 bases had no gene match. This CDR3 has 11 residues. CDR1 DFQATT and CDR2 SNEGSKA come from the germline V gene (reference sequence). CDR3 region: CSAGQGYEQYF. CDR3 nucleotide sequence: TGCAGTGCGGGACAGGGCTACGAGCAGTACTTC.

The chain joins TRBV6-6 to TRBJ1-5; a possible D gene is TRBD1 (5 bases). This CDR3 region has 16 residues. V lost 2 bases and J lost 0, with 11 bases in between. Germline loops: CDR1 MNHNY, CDR2 SVGAGI (reference sequence). The CDR3 sequence is CASSYRQLHSNQPQHF. CDR3 bases: TGTGCCAGCAGTTACAGACAGCTACATAGCAATCAGCCCCAGCATTTT.

The gene calls are TRBV6-6 and TRBJ2-2; D is undetermined. The V gene lost 2 bases and the J gene lost 0 bases, with 7 bases spanning the gap. The CDR3 consists of 15 residues. From germline, CDR1 is MNHNY and CDR2 SVGAGI (reference sequence). The CDR3: CASSYEGPNTGELFF. The CDR3 DNA follows: TGTGCCAGCAGTTACGAAGGGCCGAACACCGGGGAGCTGTTTTTT.

The V call is TRBV5-1, the J call TRBJ1-6; no clear D gene. Germline assignment: CDR1 SGHRS and CDR2 YFSETQ. CDR3 size: 13 residues. V shed 0 bases and J shed 7 bases, with 5 bases lying between them. As DNA, the CDR3 is TGCGCCAGCAGCTTGGAAGGGAATTCACCCCTCCACTTT. This gives the protein CASSLEGNSPLHF.

The chain has TRBV28 and TRBJ2-7, with D uncertain. Germline CDR1 MDHEN, CDR2 SYDVKM. V was pared by 5 bases and J by 1 base, with 12 bases between. This CDR3 is built from 14 residues. The CDR3 protein is CASSVYTGSYEQYF. The CDR3 DNA follows: TGTGCCAGCAGTGTGTATACTGGATCCTACGAGCAGTACTTC. Full variable domain (missing parts from reference TRBV28 and TRBJ2-7): DVKVTQSSRYLVKRTGEKVFLECVQDMDHENMFWYRQDPGLGLRLIYFSYDVKMKEKGDIPEGYSVSREKKERFSLILESASTNQTSMYLCASSVYTGSYEQYFGPGTRLTVT.

The V and J genes are TRBV19 and TRBJ1-5, with TRBD1 matching over 8 bases. Germline V gene sequence: CDR1 LNHDA, CDR2 SQIVND (reference sequence). V lost 4 bases, J lost 3 bases, and 5 bases stayed unmatched. The CDR3 runs to 15 residues. CDR3 sequence: CASSTGQGLNQPQHF. The CDR3 coding sequence is TGTGCCAGTAGTACTGGACAGGGACTCAATCAGCCCCAGCATTTT.

The chain carries TRBV7-3 and TRBJ2-7; 10 bases are a match to TRBD2. The CDR3 runs to 15 residues. The junction had 10 bases not matched to a gene; V was cut back by 5 bases and J by 6 bases. From germline, CDR1 is SGHTA and CDR2 FQGTGA. The CDR3 loop is CASSPSGSSVLEQYF. The CDR3 DNA reads as TGTGCCAGCAGCCCTAGCGGGAGCTCGGTCCTCGAGCAGTACTTC. Using reference TRBV7-3 and TRBJ2-7 for the parts outside the CDR3, the full variable domain is GAGVSQTPSNKVTEKGKYVELRCDPISGHTALYWYRQSLGQGPEFLIYFQGTGAADDSGLPNDRFFAVRPEGSVSTLKIQRTERGDSAVYLCASSPSGSSVLEQYFGPGTRLTVT.

For the CDR3, the DNA is TGTGCCAGCAGCTGGGGAGGGGGATGGGGCTACGAGCAGTACTTC. Translated: CASSWGGGWGYEQYF. The chain recombines TRBV5-5 with TRBJ2-7; TRBD2 might be the D (7 bases). V gave up 3 bases and J gave up 3 bases, with 16 bases separating them. Germline CDR1 reads SGHKS; CDR2 reads YYEKEE (reference sequence). The CDR3 is 15 residues long.

The chain is built from TRBV5-1 and TRBJ2-7; 14 nucleotides align to TRBD2. V trimming: 1 base; J trimming: 2 bases; junction bases outside the gene matches: 2. CDR3 length: 16 residues. Germline V gene lookup returns CDR1 SGHRS and CDR2 YFSETQ. In DNA form, the CDR3 reads TGCGCCAGCAGCTTGCGACTAGCGGGAGGGCCCTACGAGCAGTACTTC. Translation: CASSLRLAGGPYEQYF.